Below, one T cell receptor beta chain is given with its context. Its antigen is not known. Nominal health characterized the donors when sampled, though unrecorded immune exposures were likely. This record comes from a study of cytomegalovirus exposure and HLA in healthy donors. Overall study findings and caveats: A missense DCLRE1C variant was associated with V- and J-gene trimming of TCR beta chains in a later analysis, and an independent cohort replicated the association.

In the PCR, 60 Vbeta and 13 Jbeta primers were used. Using immunoSEQ multiplex PCR, the repertoire was profiled, and TCRdb retains in-frame clones only, with some absent. Of about 160,000 clones listed, roughly four fifths were seen once; the top ten hold approximately 3.1%. The CDR3 covers 15 residues. Germline values: CDR1 MNHEY, CDR2 SMNVEV (reference sequence). The ends lost 6 bases at V and 5 bases at J; junction bases unmatched: 8. The sequenced material came from PBMCs. The J gene is TRBJ1-2, the V gene TRBV27; 11 bases are shared with TRBD1. The clonotype originates from a woman in her thirties or forties in good health and CMV-seronegative. CDR3 protein: CASRSRTGGNYGYTF. The DNA of the CDR3 is TGTGCCAGCAGATCGAGGACAGGGGGCAATTATGGCTACACCTTC.